The present entry profiles one T cell receptor (beta chain) with its context. What this receptor recognizes is not known. Base qualities were left out, and no much larger clone turns up one base away. The CDR3 regions of human TCRbeta chains were analyzed by immunosequencing. Processing in the source paper ran as follows. Repertoire TCRs were checked for matches against a reference library of SARS-CoV-2-specific TCRs that had been generated using the MIRA antigen-specificity platform. Breadth meant the fraction of unique TCRs that were SARS-CoV-2-associated, whereas depth meant the fraction of total T cells that were SARS-CoV-2-associated. Using the MIRA data, each spike-specific TCR was assigned both to the spike region to which the TCR was reactive and to a CD4 or CD8 class. Log10-transformed breadth and depth values were compared by one-way ANOVA with Sidak's multiple comparisons tests. TCRdb mirrors the immuneACCESS table, restricted to in-frame sequences. Some clones are absent from its copies; in checked studies, under half trace to an unresolved V gene, and the reason for the others is unknown. The D gene and trimming were derived from the DNA, and the V and J assignments and clone size from that table. In all, the sample holds under 130,000 clones, and 75% to 90% of those were seen once. The ten largest make up more than 40% of the sample.

This sample was taken from a study of T cell responses to AZD1222 COVID-19 vaccine (dated by TCRdb to the early 2020s). With respect to the entire study: TCR sequencing was performed for about 250 trial participants, of whom about 200 were given two doses of AZD1222 and approximately 26 were given two doses of MenACWY control vaccine. Trial participants were enrolled into age subgroups of 18-55, 56-69 and 70-plus years, which contained about 150, 27 and 61 TCR-sequenced participants, respectively. Findings and caveats that apply to the study as a whole: Because no day 14 peak-response samples were available, repertoires were characterized only after the peak T cell response. Most participants were white British and females outnumbered males, and the authors suggested that clonal diversity may have been underestimated. Nearly half of unique spike-specific TCRs reportedly recognized epitopes outside regions mutated in the B.1.351 and B.1.1.7 variants. After two AZD1222 doses, spike-specific TCR breadth and depth were significantly higher than at day 0 and than in MenACWY recipients. Conclusions about previously exposed vaccinees were limited because only five to seven AZD1222 recipients were SARS-CoV-2 seropositive at baseline. Vaccine-associated CD4 TCRs spanned the whole spike protein, with dominant responses in regions 160-218 and 743-854. The 56-69-year group was small, and its depth increase did not reach significance, likely because of low power.

The time point label for this specimen denotes: about 28 days (+/-7) after the second vaccine dose. Because spike-specific TCR depth and breadth did not differ between the two schedules, AZD1222 recipients who got a second dose at roughly 4 weeks were pooled with those who got a second dose at roughly 12 weeks. The vaccinee samples were drawn from two UK trials, COV001 and COV002, one of which was a single-blind randomized controlled phase 2/3 trial testing AZD1222 (ChAdOx1 nCoV-19) in healthy adults. Trial participant PBMC samples were collected at day 0 and day 28 after the second dose for TCRbeta chain sequencing. V lost 4 bases and J lost 10 bases, and the count of bases not matched to a germline gene is 10. Sequences SEHNR (CDR1) and FQNEAQ (CDR2) are obtained from the germline V gene (reference sequence). The CDR3 runs 15 residues from the cysteine to the phenylalanine. The kept DNA is CDR3 alone, 45 bases in frame from the first base.

Here the chain combines TRBV7-9 and TRBJ2-1; 10 bases in the junction line up with TRBD1. The TCR comes from an adult who received the AZD1222 COVID-19 vaccine. The sequences come from peripheral blood, collected 28 days after the second AZD1222 dose. Here is the DNA: TGTGCCAGCAGCTCGGGGACAGGGGCCCCGTACGAGCAGTTCTTC. Its translation reads: CASSSGTGAPYEQFF.